These 26 T cell receptor beta chains share one sample of origin, sequenced in a study of shared clonotypes between healthy human individuals. Naivety among CD8 cells was defined by CD45RO negativity and positive CCR7 selection, thereby excluding terminally differentiated effector memory CD45RA+ cells. Profiled with immunoSEQ multiplex PCR; TCRdb holds only in-frame clones, not every one. Of just over 2,000,000 clones in the sample, around 96% were seen once. What was sequenced was naive CD8+ T cells sorted from blood. The receptors derive from a man aged 18 to 35 in good health.

A word on this clone: Other DNA sequences in the sample encode the same CDR3. The V gene is TRBV9, the J gene TRBJ2-7, with 9 positions matching TRBD1. CDR3 length equals 15 residues. CDR1 SGDLS and CDR2 YYNGEE come from the germline V gene. J was trimmed by 4 bases and V by 2 bases; bases with no gene match: 7. The CDR3 region is CASSVAGTGLYEQYF. CDR3 coding DNA: TGTGCCAGCAGCGTCGCCGGGACAGGGTTGTACGAGCAGTACTTC.

The genes are TRBV29-1 and TRBJ1-2, with 7 bases lining up with TRBD1. The CDR3 is 13 residues long. Germline values: CDR1 SQVTM, CDR2 ANQGSEA. After removal of 7 bases from V and 0 bases from J, the junction contained 5 bases not matched to a gene. CDR3 DNA: TGCAGCGACCGGGACAGCACTAACTATGGCTACACCTTC. Translated: CSDRDSTNYGYTF.

A remark on this clone: The same CDR3 is also encoded by other DNA sequences in this sample. CDR3 residues: CASSLDPGYEQYF. CDR3 sequence (DNA): TGTGCCAGCAGCTTGGATCCGGGCTACGAGCAGTACTTC. The chain joins TRBV7-9 to TRBJ2-7, with no clear D. The CDR3 loop spans 13 amino acids. The germline V gene has CDR1 SEHNR and CDR2 FQNEAQ (reference sequence). V lost 3 bases and J lost 3, with 9 bases in between.

The chain couples TRBV27 to TRBJ2-3; D not resolved. Germline CDR1 MNHEY, CDR2 SMNVEV (reference sequence). The CDR3 is made up of 13 amino acids. V lost 2 bases, J lost 8 bases, and 11 bases lay in between. The DNA for the CDR3 is TGTGCCAGCAGTTTAGGTGGGTTTGGTACGCAGTATTTT. Protein product: CASSLGGFGTQYF.

Worth noting for this clone: The sample contains more than one DNA sequence encoding this CDR3. This chain connects TRBV7-9 to TRBJ2-1; the D is unclear. This CDR3 contains 16 residues. Per germline, CDR1 SEHNR and CDR2 FQNEAQ (reference sequence). Trimming cost V 5 bases and J 0 bases, with 14 bases left between them. CDR3 sequence reads: CASSPSSSSSYNEQFF. For the CDR3, the DNA is TGTGCCAGCAGCCCCTCATCCTCTAGCTCCTACAATGAGCAGTTCTTC.

The chain joins TRBV9 to TRBJ2-7; D is ambiguous. V dropped 0 bases and J dropped 0 bases, with 10 bases sitting between them. Germline V gene lookup returns CDR1 SGDLS and CDR2 YYNGEE. This CDR3 region has 15 residues. The CDR3: CASSVVGSSSYEQYF. CDR3 nucleotides: TGTGCCAGCAGCGTAGTTGGTTCTTCCTCCTACGAGCAGTACTTC.

Regarding this clone: The same CDR3 also results from other DNA sequences found in this sample. This chain joins TRBV9 and TRBJ2-5; D is ambiguous. In germline, CDR1 is SGDLS, CDR2 YYNGEE. Trimming pared 0 bases from V and 0 bases from J, leaving 6 bases between. CDR3 size: 14 residues. CDR3 sequence reads: CASSVAGNQETQYF. CDR3 DNA sequence: TGTGCCAGCAGCGTAGCTGGGAACCAAGAGACCCAGTACTTC. The variable domain in full, with the rest retrieved from reference TRBV9 and TRBJ2-5, is DSGVTQTPKHLITATGQRVTLRCSPRSGDLSVYWYQQSLDQGLQFLIQYYNGEERAKGNILERFSAQQFPDLHSELNLSSLELGDSALYFCASSVAGNQETQYFGPGTRLLVL.

The CDR3 bases are TGTGCCAGTAACATAGGGGGGGACGACGAGCAGTACTTC. The encoded protein is CASNIGGDDEQYF. J is TRBJ2-7 and V is TRBV19; TRBD2 is a possible D gene (7 bases). The CDR3 spans 13 residues. V lost 7 bases and J lost 5, with 15 bases in between. Germline CDR1 reads LNHDA; CDR2 reads SQIVND (reference sequence).

The rearrangement joins TRBV27 to TRBJ2-1; TRBD2 matches at 8 bases. The V and J ends lost 4 bases and 2 bases, in that order; junction bases with no gene match: 13. This CDR3 is built from 18 residues. Germline CDR1 and CDR2: MNHEY and SMNVEV (reference sequence). CDR3 sequence (DNA): TGTGCCAGCAGTTCCCCCTGGGAAGCGGGGGAGCCCTACAATGAGCAGTTCTTC. Translating it yields CASSSPWEAGEPYNEQFF.

The CDR3 sequence is CASSLFETGTGANWGNQPQHF. The CDR3 nucleotides are TGTGCCAGCAGTTTATTTGAGACCGGGACAGGGGCAAATTGGGGCAATCAGCCCCAGCATTTT. V and J are TRBV28 and TRBJ1-5; 10 nucleotides align to TRBD1. This CDR3 is 21 amino acids long. Germline V gene data show CDR1 as MDHEN and CDR2 as SYDVKM. V was clipped by 1 base and J by 2 bases; unmatched bases: 17.

The chain employs TRBV11-2 and TRBJ2-2; TRBD2 matches 11 bases. This CDR3 comprises 17 residues. Losses at the gene ends were 2 bases for V and 0 bases for J; bases not matched to a gene: 2. From germline, CDR1 is SGHAT and CDR2 FQNNGV. The CDR3, as DNA: TGTGCCAGCAGCTTACTAGCGGGGGGTACGAACACCGGGGAGCTGTTTTTT. It specifies CASSLLAGGTNTGELFF.

V gene TRBV4-1 combines with J gene TRBJ2-7; 15 nucleotides align to TRBD2. Germline V gene sequence: CDR1 MGHRA, CDR2 YSYEKL. The CDR3 consists of 16 residues. Germline trimming cut 5 bases from V and 3 bases from J; bases unmatched to any gene: 5. In DNA form, the CDR3 reads TGCGCCAGCAGCGCCAGGACTAGCGGGGGGGTCTACGAGCAGTACTTC. Its translation is CASSARTSGGVYEQYF.

V gene TRBV18 combines with J gene TRBJ2-7; 7 bases line up with TRBD2. Germline V gene sequence: CDR1 KGHSH, CDR2 LQKENI. CDR3 length: 15 amino acids. V lost 4 bases, J lost 0 bases, and 6 bases stayed unmatched. The CDR3 DNA reads as TGTGCCAGCTCACGCCCGGGACTAAACTCCTACGAGCAGTACTTC. The encoded protein is CASSRPGLNSYEQYF.

The V and J genes are TRBV30 and TRBJ1-1; no clear D. Germline loops: CDR1 GTSNPN, CDR2 SVGIG (reference sequence). V lost 5 bases, J lost 2 bases, and 12 bases lay in between. This CDR3 is built from 13 residues. The DNA for the CDR3 is TGTGCCTGGGGGCGGCGGGAAAACACTGAAGCTTTCTTT. Its translation: CAWGRRENTEAFF.

The rearrangement joins TRBV7-9 to TRBJ2-2; D gene uncertain. CDR3 length: 14 amino acids. V lost 1 base and J lost 4, with 7 bases in between. Germline assignment: CDR1 SEHNR and CDR2 FQNEAQ (reference sequence). The CDR3 bases are TGTGCCAGCAGCTTAGAACAGTTCACCGGGGAGCTGTTTTTT. As protein: CASSLEQFTGELFF.

Concerning this clone itself: Other DNA sequences in the same sample also yield this CDR3. The chain employs TRBV4-1 and TRBJ2-7; D may match TRBD1 or TRBD2 (5 bases each). CDR3 length equals 14 residues. Between the trimmed V and J ends, which lost 0 bases and 1 base, there was a span of 7 bases. The germline V gene has CDR1 MGHRA and CDR2 YSYEKL. Written as DNA, the CDR3 is TGCGCCAGCAGCCAAGATGGGACGTCCTACGAGCAGTACTTC. It yields the protein CASSQDGTSYEQYF.

This chain links TRBV7-3 with TRBJ2-5, with 9 bases aligning to TRBD1. Germline CDR1 reads SGHTA; CDR2 reads FQGTGA. V was clipped by 3 bases and J by 7 bases; unmatched bases: 6. The CDR3 extends over 14 amino acids. CDR3 protein: CASSLTGGSATQYF. CDR3 nucleotide sequence: TGTGCCAGCAGCTTGACAGGGGGTTCGGCGACCCAGTACTTC.

This chain uses TRBV28 with TRBJ2-7, with TRBD2 matching 7 bases. V lost 3 bases and J lost 3; bases outside the gene matches: 5. Germline loops: CDR1 MDHEN, CDR2 SYDVKM. The CDR3 is 14 amino acids. This CDR3 reads CASSFAGVVYEQYF. DNA of the CDR3: TGTGCCAGCAGTTTCGCGGGGGTAGTCTACGAGCAGTACTTC. Variable domain in full (rest from reference TRBV28 and TRBJ2-7): DVKVTQSSRYLVKRTGEKVFLECVQDMDHENMFWYRQDPGLGLRLIYFSYDVKMKEKGDIPEGYSVSREKKERFSLILESASTNQTSMYLCASSFAGVVYEQYFGPGTRLTVT.

This clone came up once. The chain carries TRBV5-6 and TRBJ2-7, with D maybe TRBD2 (6 bases). Trimming left V 3 bases short and J 7 bases short, with 17 bases between. Looked up from germline, CDR1 is SGHDT and CDR2 is YYEEEE. The CDR3 consists of 14 residues. The CDR3 nucleotides are TGTGCCAGCAGCTCACCCACACGCGGGAAAGAGCAGTACTTC. Protein sequence: CASSSPTRGKEQYF.

V usage is TRBV4-1 and J usage is TRBJ2-7; D is unresolved. The CDR3 loop spans 15 amino acids. Trimming cost V 1 base and J 2 bases, with 12 bases left between them. Germline assignment: CDR1 MGHRA and CDR2 YSYEKL. Here the CDR3 reads CASSQGQPGAYEQYF. CDR3 in DNA: TGCGCCAGCAGCCAAGGACAACCGGGCGCCTACGAGCAGTACTTC.

The chain combines TRBV4-3 with TRBJ1-2; D not resolved. Trimming removed 1 base at V and 5 bases at J, with 14 bases between. This CDR3 comprises 15 residues. Germline V gene sequence: CDR1 LGHNA, CDR2 YSLEER. Here the CDR3 DNA reads TGCGCCAGCAGCCAAGTAGGCCTCATTAATTATGGCTACACCTTC. This sequence encodes CASSQVGLINYGYTF.

The genes are TRBV27 and TRBJ1-1, with TRBD1 identical over 7 bases. The V and J ends lost 5 bases and 1 base, in that order; junction bases with no gene match: 4. Germline V gene data show CDR1 as MNHEY and CDR2 as SMNVEV (reference sequence). CDR3 length: 14 amino acids. CDR3 nucleotides: TGTGCCAGCAGTCCCTCAGGGGGGAACACTGAAGCTTTCTTT. It encodes CASSPSGGNTEAFF.

The V call is TRBV29-1, the J call TRBJ2-2, with 8 bases aligning to TRBD1. Trimming removed 7 bases from V and 5 bases from J; junction bases left unmatched: 9. Looked up from germline, CDR1 is SQVTM and CDR2 is ANQGSEA. The CDR3 is made up of 14 amino acids. The CDR3 region has the DNA TGCAGCGCATTGACAGGGGATGTTACCGGGGAGCTGTTTTTT. As protein: CSALTGDVTGELFF.

About this clone: The sample holds other DNA sequences that translate to the same CDR3. V usage is TRBV7-9 and J usage is TRBJ2-7; D possibly corresponds to TRBD1 (6 bases). The germline CDR1 and CDR2 sequences are SEHNR and FQNEAQ (reference sequence). The CDR3 has 12 residues. V shed 5 bases and J shed 1 base, with 6 bases lying between them. The CDR3, as DNA: TGTGCCAGCAGCGGGACATCCTACGAGCAGTACTTC. The encoded protein is CASSGTSYEQYF. Based on the CDR3 plus reference TRBV7-9 and TRBJ2-7, the full variable domain is DTGVSQNPRHKITKRGQNVTFRCDPISEHNRLYWYRQTLGQGPEFLTYFQNEAQLEKSRLLSDRFSAERPKGSFSTLEIQRTEQGDSAMYLCASSGTSYEQYFGPGTRLTVT.

The V gene is TRBV11-2, the J gene TRBJ2-5; 8 bases fit TRBD2. Germline values: CDR1 SGHAT, CDR2 FQNNGV. After removal of 7 bases from V and 4 bases from J, the junction contained 5 bases not matched to a gene. The length of the CDR3 is 13 residues. The CDR3 reads CASKLRGGETQYF. The DNA for the CDR3 is TGTGCCAGCAAACTTCGGGGGGGAGAGACCCAGTACTTC.

The V and J genes are TRBV4-1 and TRBJ1-1; D unclear. V gave up 3 bases and J gave up 3 bases, with 11 bases separating them. Germline V CDR1 and CDR2: MGHRA, YSYEKL. This CDR3 has 14 residues. The CDR3 spells CASSHSPGDTEAFF. CDR3 coding DNA: TGCGCCAGCAGCCATTCGCCAGGCGACACTGAAGCTTTCTTT.